The rows below give T cell receptor beta chains drawn from one sample of a study of OX40 agonist ivuxolimab in advanced cancers. Method: immunoSEQ multiplex PCR; TCRdb's copy keeps in-frame clones and lacks some. The sample lists about 88,000 clones, more than 70% occurring once. The specimen comprised CD4+ or CD8+ T cells sorted from blood, sampled in a trial of the OX40 agonist ivuxolimab. The receptors were gathered from an adult with an advanced solid tumor such as melanoma, head and neck, liver or kidney cancer. The CDR3 runs from the conserved cysteine through the conserved F or W. The order of the fields is V gene, CDR3 length, CDR3 protein.

TRBV5-1	14	CASSFQTGTEEGYF
TRBV14	14	CASSQDSSYNEQFF
TRBV6-1	15	CASSEAWAARAEAFF
TRBV6-6	12	CASSYKTDEAFF
TRBV9	18	CASSVAPAGRSTNTEAFF
TRBV27	14	CASSLGRQGAEAFF
TRBV30	14	CAWGKAGSTDTQYF
TRBV5-1	16	CASSRDSFSPNNEQFF
TRBV18	15	CASSPPWGGTGELFF
TRBV4-2	17	CASSQDLRNAPNQPQHF
TRBV5-1	14	CASSLLAQNTEAFF
TRBV7-9	11	CASSYLTEQFF
TRBV9	15	CASSVATGSPDTQYF
TRBV27	16	CASSLYWVSGANVLTF
TRBV7-9	16	CASSFWPGGSGNTIYF
TRBV7-3	14	CASRSSGSAGELFF
TRBV7-9	15	CASSLLGGSGNTIYF
TRBV28	12	CAIRRGNQPQHF
TRBV18	17	CASSPFQTGSESEKLFF
TRBV4-2	16	CASSQDRLAGTDTQYF
TRBV6-5	14	CASSYNSKTTEAFF
TRBV7-9	15	CASSLTGGGSYEQYF
TRBV19	19	CASSTNSRQGRLNAGEQFF
TRBV11-2	15	CASSLRRESGNEQFF
TRBV10-2	13	CASSGGKGGKQFF
TRBV25-1	13	CASSEGQAYGYTF
TRBV5-1	16	CASSAGTVGPAGELFF
TRBV4-3	14	CASSLGRAPNEQFF
TRBV6-1	18	CASSDTGDSGDPTDTQYF
TRBV9	15	CASSVGPGLQETQYF
TRBV5-6	14	CASSIPGANEKLFF
TRBV2	16	CASSEAMGQGNQPQHF